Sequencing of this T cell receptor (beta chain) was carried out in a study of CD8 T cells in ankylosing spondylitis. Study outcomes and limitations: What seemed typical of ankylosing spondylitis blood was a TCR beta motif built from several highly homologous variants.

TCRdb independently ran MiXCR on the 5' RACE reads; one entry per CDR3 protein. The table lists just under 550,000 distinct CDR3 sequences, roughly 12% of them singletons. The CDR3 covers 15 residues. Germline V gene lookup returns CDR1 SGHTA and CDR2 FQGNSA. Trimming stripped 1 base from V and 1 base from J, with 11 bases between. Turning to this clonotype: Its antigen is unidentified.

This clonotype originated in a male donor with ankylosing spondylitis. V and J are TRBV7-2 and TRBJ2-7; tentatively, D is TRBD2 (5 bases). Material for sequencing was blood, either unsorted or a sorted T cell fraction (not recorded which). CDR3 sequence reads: CASSLGASGSYEQYF. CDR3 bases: TGTGCCAGCAGCTTAGGGGCCAGCGGTTCCTACGAGCAGTACTTC.